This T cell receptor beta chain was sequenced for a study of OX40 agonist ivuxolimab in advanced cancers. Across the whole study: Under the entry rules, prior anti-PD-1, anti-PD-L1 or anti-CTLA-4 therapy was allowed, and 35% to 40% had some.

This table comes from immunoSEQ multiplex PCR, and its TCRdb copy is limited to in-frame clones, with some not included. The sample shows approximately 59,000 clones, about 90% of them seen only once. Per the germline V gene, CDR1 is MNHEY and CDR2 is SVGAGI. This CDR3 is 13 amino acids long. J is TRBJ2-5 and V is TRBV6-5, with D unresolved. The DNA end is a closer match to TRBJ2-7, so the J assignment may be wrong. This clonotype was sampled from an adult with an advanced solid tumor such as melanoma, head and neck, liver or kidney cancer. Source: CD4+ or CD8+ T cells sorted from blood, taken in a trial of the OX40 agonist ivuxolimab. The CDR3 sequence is CASSYLPTYEQYF. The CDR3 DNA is TGTGCCAGCAGTTACTTACCCACCTACGAGCAGTACTTC.